This T cell receptor (beta chain) was found in a study of T cell repertoires in cytomegalovirus infection. V was shortened by 4 bases and J by 1 base, with 14 bases between the two germline ends. Germline V CDR1 and CDR2: SGHTA, FQGNSA. The CDR3 has 16 residues. This clonotype has only a few counts. Its antigen is not identified. TCRdb re-called the reads with MiXCR, one entry per CDR3 protein. The sample consists of approximately 71,000 distinct CDR3 sequences, roughly 20% of them appearing once. Specimen: CD8+ T cells from cultured PBMCs, collected from culture after CMV antigen stimulation. This clonotype was obtained from a human donor in good health (CMV status not recorded). Some clones in this sample may be carry-over from other donors' samples. The V call is TRBV7-2, the J call TRBJ2-1; weak D call: TRBD2 (5 bases). CDR3 sequence: CASSSREGKSYNEQFF. CDR3 nucleotide sequence: TGTGCCAGCAGCTCCCGGGAAGGTAAATCCTACAATGAGCAGTTCTTC.